These 15 T cell receptor beta chains originate from one sample sequenced in a study of OX40 agonist ivuxolimab in advanced cancers. The table came from immunoSEQ multiplex PCR; TCRdb's copy has only in-frame clones and leaves some out. This sample has tens of thousands of clones; around 93% occur once, and the top ten carry around 1.7%. The specimen comprised CD4+ or CD8+ T cells sorted from blood, sampled in a trial of the OX40 agonist ivuxolimab. These receptors all stem from an adult with an advanced solid tumor such as melanoma, head and neck, liver or kidney cancer.

The genes are TRBV18 and TRBJ2-1; D is perhaps TRBD1 (6 bases). CDR3 length equals 16 residues. The germline CDR1 and CDR2 sequences are KGHSH and LQKENI. The V end was cut by 2 bases, the J end by 2 bases, with 13 bases between. In DNA form, the CDR3 reads TGTGCCAGCTCACCAAGGGGGAGAGGACCCTACAATGAGCAGTTCTTC. It specifies CASSPRGRGPYNEQFF. The full variable domain, completed using reference TRBV18 and TRBJ2-1, is NAGVMQNPRHLVRRRGQEARLRCSPMKGHSHVYWYRQLPEEGLKFMVYLQKENIIDESGMPKERFSAEFPKEGPSILRIQQVVRGDSAAYFCASSPRGRGPYNEQFFGPGTRLTVL.

CDR3 bases: TGTGCCAGCAGTCCTCGACGGACCCTATACGAGCAGTACTTC. Translated, it gives CASSPRRTLYEQYF. The V call is TRBV27, the J call TRBJ2-7; D is ambiguous. Per the germline V gene, CDR1 is MNHEY and CDR2 is SMNVEV (reference sequence). The CDR3 contains 14 residues. The ends were cut back, 5 bases at V and 4 bases at J, with 15 bases in the middle.

The V gene is TRBV18, the J gene TRBJ2-3, with 8 bases identical to TRBD1. The CDR3 runs 15 residues. Looked up from germline, CDR1 is KGHSH and CDR2 is LQKENI. V shed 4 bases and J 4 bases; nucleotides not matched to a gene: 7. The CDR3 loop is CASSLADRASDTQYF. The DNA of the CDR3 is TGTGCCAGCTCACTTGCGGACAGGGCTTCAGATACGCAGTATTTT.

The V gene is TRBV28, the J gene TRBJ2-5; D uncertain. Per germline, CDR1 MDHEN and CDR2 SYDVKM. This CDR3 has 13 residues. The ends were cut back, 0 bases at V and 2 bases at J, with 4 bases in the middle. CDR3 sequence (DNA): TGTGCCAGCAGTTTATGGCAGCAAGAGACCCAGTACTTC. This gives the protein CASSLWQQETQYF.

The chain has TRBV5-4 and TRBJ2-7, with TRBD1 matching 7 bases. CDR3 length: 16 amino acids. The germline CDR1 and CDR2 sequences are SGHNT and YYREEE (reference sequence). Germline trimming cut 2 bases from V and 2 bases from J; bases unmatched to any gene: 10. CDR3 region: CASSFSARDRAYEQYF. CDR3 nucleotide sequence: TGTGCCAGCAGCTTTAGTGCCCGGGACAGAGCCTACGAGCAGTACTTC.

The sample holds one count of this clone. The V call is TRBV18, the J call TRBJ2-2; 7 nucleotides match TRBD1. CDR3 size: 15 residues. After removal of 3 bases from V and 1 base from J, the junction contained 2 bases not matched to a gene. Germline V lookup: CDR1 KGHSH, CDR2 LQKENI. This chain's CDR3 is CASSPRQGNTGELFF. CDR3 bases: TGTGCCAGCTCACCCCGACAGGGGAACACCGGGGAGCTGTTTTTT.

The chain has TRBV7-2 and TRBJ1-2, with 10 bases identical to TRBD1. The CDR3 sequence is 15 residues long. The V segment lost 1 base and the J segment 5 bases; nucleotides outside the gene matches: 4. Germline-derived CDR1 and CDR2 are SGHTA and FQGNSA. CDR3 sequence (DNA): TGTGCCAGCAGCTTAGGACAGGGGGCTGGATATGGCTACACCTTC. Translation: CASSLGQGAGYGYTF.

This clone showed up just once. The chain joins TRBV12-5 to TRBJ1-5, with D tentatively TRBD1 (6 bases). V dropped 5 bases and J dropped 7 bases, with 15 bases sitting between them. CDR1 is LGHNT and CDR2 is FRNRAP in the germline V gene. The CDR3 has 14 residues. In DNA form, the CDR3 reads TGTGCTAGTGGTCCGACAGGCGAAGGGCAGCCCCAGCATTTT. Translation gives CASGPTGEGQPQHF.

The rearrangement joins TRBV11-1 to TRBJ2-1; 8 bases map to TRBD2. V trimming: 1 base; J trimming: 2 bases; junction bases outside the gene matches: 7. CDR3 size: 17 residues. Germline CDR1 is SGHAT and CDR2 is FQDESV (reference sequence). CDR3 nucleotide sequence: TGTGCCAGCAGCTTAGGGGCTAGCGGGTCAACCTACAATGAGCAGTTCTTC. Translation gives CASSLGASGSTYNEQFF.

This clone was detected once. The genes are TRBV6-1 and TRBJ2-3; perhaps TRBD2 as D (6 bases). Germline CDR1 is MNHNS and CDR2 is SASEGT. The V gene lost 0 bases and the J gene lost 2 bases, with 24 bases spanning the gap. The CDR3 loop spans 20 amino acids. CDR3 sequence: CASSEAPGLTSVSITDTQYF. Here the CDR3 DNA reads TGTGCCAGCAGTGAAGCCCCGGGACTCACCTCCGTGAGTATCACAGATACGCAGTATTTT.

V gene TRBV10-3 combines with J gene TRBJ2-3; 8 bases align to TRBD1. Germline V CDR1 and CDR2: ENHRY, SYGVKD. V lost 6 bases to trimming and J lost 0 bases; unmatched junction nucleotides: 8. The CDR3 consists of 16 residues. In DNA, the CDR3 is TGTGCCATCAGCGACAGGGGCTCCCCTAGCACAGATACGCAGTATTTT. This gives the protein CAISDRGSPSTDTQYF.

The gene calls are TRBV5-6 and TRBJ2-3, with D uncertain. V lost 1 base, J lost 3 bases, and 12 bases lay in between. This CDR3 is built from 15 residues. Germline CDR1 SGHDT, CDR2 YYEEEE. This CDR3 reads CASSLMREGTDTQYF. For the CDR3, the DNA is TGTGCCAGCAGCTTGATGAGAGAAGGTACAGATACGCAGTATTTT. Variable domain in full (rest from reference TRBV5-6 and TRBJ2-3): DAGVTQSPTHLIKTRGQQVTLRCSPKSGHDTVSWYQQALGQGPQFIFQYYEEEERQRGNFPDRFSGHQFPNYSSELNVNALLLGDSALYLCASSLMREGTDTQYFGPGTRLTVL.

The chain employs TRBV28 and TRBJ1-2, with D perhaps matching TRBD1 (6 bases). The CDR3 covers 13 residues. The V gene's germline CDR1 is MDHEN and CDR2 SYDVKM. The V and J ends lost 5 bases and 6 bases respectively, with 13 bases between them. The CDR3 region is CASSQQGQDGYTF. The CDR3 DNA is TGTGCCAGCAGTCAACAGGGACAAGATGGCTACACCTTC.

The rearrangement uses TRBV9 and TRBJ2-7; TRBD1 matches at 9 bases. Trimming at V came to 2 bases and at J to 2 bases, leaving 8 bases not matched to a gene. Per germline, CDR1 SGDLS and CDR2 YYNGEE. The CDR3 sequence is 16 residues long. This chain's CDR3 is CASSVAGTGTPYEQYF. CDR3 nucleotide sequence: TGTGCCAGCAGCGTTGCCGGGACAGGGACCCCCTACGAGCAGTACTTC.

The rearrangement links TRBV11-2 to TRBJ2-7; a possible D gene is TRBD2 (5 bases). The CDR3 is 15 residues long. CDR1 is SGHAT and CDR2 is FQNNGV in the germline V gene. V lost 2 bases and J 0 bases, leaving 11 bases between the germline ends. The CDR3 nucleotides are TGTGCCAGCAGCTTACTCGGGGTAAACTCCTACGAGCAGTACTTC. This gives the protein CASSLLGVNSYEQYF.